This T cell receptor (beta chain) is from a study of blood T cell repertoires in COVID-19 (dated by TCRdb to about 2020). Concerning the study at large: Collaborator samples came from the United States, Italy and Spain and covered acute and convalescent phases of COVID-19. The prospective study material was composed of cDNA or gDNA derived from T cells, B-cell-depleted T cells, or PBMCs. Deeply sampled blood TCRbeta repertoires from subjects exposed to, actively infected with, or recovered from COVID-19 were included in the dataset. The repertoires were made available in a free public database intended to serve as a resource for research on the immune response to SARS-CoV-2. Samples were obtained from the ongoing ImmuneRACE study (first 160 participants) and from about 1,300 subjects provided by 6 global collaborators. The sample metadata nearly always contained a de-identified subject ID, COVID-19 status, age in years and sex. Where HLA class I and class II types were available, the types were taken from metadata supplied by the sample provider, not from assay-based typing. Study-wide conclusions, independent of this receptor: The amount of clinical and demographic metadata varied by source and participant and was provided uncurated.

TCRbeta CDR3 regions were amplified from genomic DNA by means of the immunoSEQ Assay, a bias-controlled multiplex PCR. On the authors' methods: Within the assay, amplification of reference gene primers was used to estimate how many nucleated cells each sample contained. To quantify the absolute abundance of each unique TCRbeta CDR3 rearrangement, sequence reads were collapsed and filtered. For each sample, productive Simpson clonality was calculated by taking the square root of Simpson's diversity index across productive rearrangements. In its TCRdb copy, this immuneACCESS table keeps in-frame sequences only and misses some clones. Where compared with another copy, unresolved V genes explain less than half of these, and the others have no known cause. The V and J calls and clone size are taken from that table; D and trimming were inferred from the DNA. The sample yields under 100,000 clones; about nine tenths were counted once. The ten largest clones add up to about 4.8% of the sample.

Comments on this clone: Its antigen remains unidentified. No much larger clone is present one base from it, and per-base qualities are unavailable.

In Seattle, one collaborating source enrolled patients while the infection was active and tracked those patients longitudinally over the course of disease. The collaborating institutions used their own protocols to collect whole blood in K2EDTA tubes. For TCRbeta analysis, collaborators shipped samples as frozen whole blood, isolated PBMCs, or DNA extracted from either of those sample types. Measured from the cysteine to the phenylalanine, the CDR3 is 16 residues long. Of all the DNA, just the CDR3 is kept, 48 bases in frame from base 1. For this chain, trimming is 2 bases at the V end and 7 bases at the J end, and the number of junction bases without a gene match is 10. Taken from the germline V gene, the CDR1 and CDR2 loops are SGHNT and YENEEA.

This TCR was recovered from a man in his fifties or sixties with COVID-19, enrolled during active disease. The chain joins TRBV11-3 to TRBJ2-1, with 8 bases aligning to TRBD2. The material sequenced was peripheral blood. The DNA is TGTGCCAGCAGCTTAATGATAGCGGGGACGAATAATGAGCAGTTCTTC. It specifies CASSLMIAGTNNEQFF.